This TCR beta chain was sequenced in a study of T cells in Graves' hyperthyroidism and ophthalmopathy. Researchers took RNA transcripts and amplified the TCR beta CDR3 regions from them. HTBI primers drove first-round RT-PCR of the TCR CDR3. TCRdb passed the multiplex PCR reads through MiXCR, listing each CDR3 protein once. Of 530,000 or so distinct CDR3 sequences in the sample, more than 15% are singletons; the top ten hold approximately 16%. There are many counts of this clonotype. This CDR3 has 13 residues. Germline V gives CDR1 KGHSH, CDR2 LQKENI. Trimming removed 6 bases from V and 0 bases from J, with 3 bases in between. From 9 to 10 ml of fresh peripheral blood, PBMCs were isolated.

Source material: blood. This sequence originates from a woman between 18 and 30 years old with Graves' ophthalmopathy. The chain is built from TRBV18 and TRBJ2-6; D not resolved. The CDR3 region is CASSRSGANVLTF. The CDR3 DNA reads TGTGCCAGCTCGCGCTCTGGGGCCAACGTCCTGACTTTC.